The next 13 T cell receptor beta chains were all read from a single sample in a study of T cells in Graves' hyperthyroidism and ophthalmopathy. Researchers amplified the TCR beta CDR3 regions from RNA transcripts. Primed by the HTBI set, a first-round RT-PCR was run on the TCR CDR3. TCRdb ran MiXCR on the multiplex PCR reads and lists one entry per CDR3 protein. Among about 510,000 distinct CDR3 sequences listed, 40% to 50% were seen once. Sequencing used peripheral blood or thyroid tissue (not recorded which). These receptors originate from an adult woman with Graves' disease, either hyperthyroidism or ophthalmopathy (not recorded which).

The J gene is TRBJ1-2, the V gene TRBV6-2 or TRBV6-3; unclear D gene. Trimming stripped 7 bases from V and 2 bases from J, with 11 bases between. Germline V CDR1 and CDR2: MNHEY, SVGEGT. The CDR3 is 13 residues long. CDR3 in amino acids: CASTQDGNYGYTF. In nucleotides, the CDR3 is TGTGCCAGCACCCAGGACGGAAACTATGGCTACACCTTC.

The chain uses TRBV7-2 and TRBJ2-6; D not resolved. With 5 bases removed from V and 0 bases from J, the gap between germline ends came to 11 bases. The CDR3 contains 16 residues. CDR1 is SGHTA, CDR2 FQGNSA, per germline. The DNA for the CDR3 is TGTGCCAGCAGCCCGATCGCCCGCTCTGGGGCCAACGTCCTGACTTTC. Amino acids: CASSPIARSGANVLTF.

The table lists this clonotype with a few counts. The gene calls are TRBV20-1 and TRBJ1-2; a possible D gene is TRBD1 (5 bases). Trimming pared 6 bases from V and 10 bases from J, leaving 18 bases between. Germline CDR1 reads DFQATT; CDR2 reads SNEGSKA (reference sequence). This CDR3 has 12 amino acids. Written as DNA, the CDR3 is TGCAGTGCAAAACAGGTTACCAATGACTACACCTTC. Translation: CSAKQVTNDYTF.

This clonotype appeared many times. The J gene is TRBJ2-7, the V gene TRBV4-2, with D possibly TRBD2 on 5 matching bases. Trimming shortened V by 1 base and J by 2 bases, and 9 bases separated the two germline ends. The CDR3 covers 14 residues. Germline CDR1 is LGHNA and CDR2 is YNFKEQ. CDR3 residues: CASSQAGNPYEQYF. The CDR3 DNA sequence: TGTGCCAGCAGCCAAGCGGGAAATCCCTACGAGCAGTACTTC.

This chain links TRBV7-9 with TRBJ1-1, with 8 bases fitting TRBD1. This CDR3 spans 15 amino acids. Looked up from germline, CDR1 is SEHNR and CDR2 is FQNEAQ (reference sequence). With 2 bases clipped from V and 5 bases from J, the junction kept 7 bases outside the gene matches. The CDR3: CASSLFQGAKTEAFF. The CDR3, as DNA: TGTGCCAGCAGCTTATTCCAGGGGGCCAAGACTGAAGCTTTCTTT.

The chain couples TRBV10-3 to TRBJ1-2; 7 bases fit TRBD1. This CDR3 spans 15 amino acids. V dropped 6 bases and J dropped 2; count of bases not matched to a gene: 9. The germline gives CDR1 ENHRY, CDR2 SYGVKD. The CDR3 coding sequence is TGTGCCATCAGCCGGGGGCAGGGGGACAACTATGGCTACACCTTC. It translates to CAISRGQGDNYGYTF.

The rearrangement uses TRBV10-3 and TRBJ2-7; D unresolved. This CDR3 contains 16 residues. From germline, CDR1 is ENHRY and CDR2 SYGVKD. Trimming took off 2 bases at V and 3 bases at J, with 17 bases between the two ends. The CDR3 coding sequence is TGTGCCATCAGTGAGCAGTACAGTGGGTCGCTCTACGAGCAGTACTTC. This sequence encodes CAISEQYSGSLYEQYF.

In this sample, this clonotype turned up many times. The chain uses TRBV15 and TRBJ2-5; D remains ambiguous. The CDR3 has 15 residues. Looked up from germline, CDR1 is LNHNV and CDR2 is YYDKDF (reference sequence). The V and J ends lost 0 bases and 7 bases respectively, with 15 bases between them. The CDR3 reads CATSRDAVQSGTQYF. The DNA of the CDR3 is TGTGCCACCAGCAGAGACGCCGTGCAGTCAGGGACCCAGTACTTC. Together with reference TRBV15 and TRBJ2-5, the CDR3 gives the full variable domain: DAMVIQNPRYQVTQFGKPVTLSCSQTLNHNVMYWYQQKSSQAPKLLFHYYDKDFNNEADTPDNFQSRRPNTSFCFLDIRSPGLGDTAMYLCATSRDAVQSGTQYFGPGTRLLVL.

This clonotype was seen ten or more times. The chain carries TRBV4-3 and TRBJ2-5, with 9 bases identical to TRBD1. Germline V gene sequence: CDR1 LGHNA, CDR2 YSLEER. The length of the CDR3 is 15 residues. The V segment lost 2 bases and the J segment 4 bases; nucleotides outside the gene matches: 5. The CDR3 protein is CASSQWDREGETQYF. The CDR3 coding sequence is TGCGCCAGCAGCCAATGGGACAGGGAGGGAGAGACCCAGTACTTC.

J is TRBJ1-1 and V is TRBV20-1, with TRBD1 as a possible D gene (5 bases). Germline V lookup: CDR1 DFQATT, CDR2 SNEGSKA (reference sequence). V lost 5 bases, J lost 0 bases, and 16 bases lay in between. The CDR3 is 15 amino acids. The CDR3 sequence: CSAANPGRLNTEAFF. Here the CDR3 DNA reads TGCAGTGCTGCTAATCCGGGACGGTTGAACACTGAAGCTTTCTTT.

The V call is TRBV29-1, the J call TRBJ2-5; 9 nucleotides agree with TRBD1. The CDR3 has 15 amino acids. The trim removed 2 bases at V and 0 bases at J, leaving 4 bases unmatched. CDR1 is SQVTM and CDR2 is ANQGSEA in the germline V gene. CDR3 residues: CSVEPTGGYQETQYF. The CDR3 DNA is TGCAGCGTTGAACCGACAGGGGGATACCAAGAGACCCAGTACTTC. The whole variable domain, remainder taken from reference TRBV29-1 and TRBJ2-5, is SAVISQKPSRDICQRGTSLTIQCQVDSQVTMMFWYRQQPGQSLTLIATANQGSEATYESGFVIDKFPISRPNLTFSTLTVSNMSPEDSSIYLCSVEPTGGYQETQYFGPGTRLLVL.

The chain has TRBV5-4 and TRBJ2-2; 10 bases are a match to TRBD2. In germline, CDR1 is SGHNT, CDR2 YYREEE (reference sequence). Trimming at V came to 0 bases and at J to 1 base, leaving 3 bases not matched to a gene. This CDR3 has 17 residues. The CDR3 region is CASSLASGSLNTGELFF. In nucleotides, the CDR3 is TGTGCCAGCAGCTTGGCTAGCGGGAGTTTGAACACCGGGGAGCTGTTTTTT.

The sample holds one count of this clonotype. V usage is TRBV20-1 and J usage is TRBJ1-2; D ambiguous. V lost 3 bases and J 6 bases, leaving 17 bases between the germline ends. Germline V gives CDR1 DFQATT, CDR2 SNEGSKA (reference sequence). The CDR3 length is 14 residues. The CDR3 loop is CSASGPRSDDGYTF. In DNA, the CDR3 is TGCAGTGCTAGCGGACCGCGGTCGGACGATGGCTACACCTTC.